The T cell receptor beta chain described here comes from a study of metastatic and nonmetastatic thyroid tumors. The wider study: Where malignant and benign thyroid patients were concerned, repertoires were compared across blood and tumor or nodule tissue.

In the source study's methods: Building a distant-metastasis classifier for papillary thyroid cancer drew on CDR3 differences across clinicopathological groups. MiXCR was used by TCRdb to re-call the PCR reads. TCRdb, not the original authors, processed these V and J calls. The table shows about 25,000 clones, with 10% to 15% occurring only once. Ten or more counts support this clone. Its antigen is undetermined. This CDR3 spans 15 amino acids. The V gene lost 3 bases and the J gene lost 5 bases, with 16 bases spanning the gap. Germline assignment: CDR1 LNHDA and CDR2 SQIVND (reference sequence). Regarding the study as a whole: In both blood and tumor samples, TCR beta diversity was reported significantly higher for malignant than benign nodules.

No patient received treatment before thyroid surgery. This sequence originates from a female donor with papillary thyroid cancer or a benign thyroid nodule (not recorded which). Some clones in this sample may be carry-over from other donors' samples. The V and J genes are TRBV19 and TRBJ2-5; a weak D match, TRBD2 (6 bases). The material sequenced was blood. CDR3 nucleotide sequence: TGTGCCAGTAGTATCAGCGGGTGGGGCAGTGAGACCCAGTACTTC. Protein sequence: CASSISGWGSETQYF.